This TCR beta chain was recovered during a study of response to subunit inactivated influenza vaccine. Points from the study as a whole: The authors suggested that few new T cells are recruited per seasonal influenza vaccination.

The CDR3 covers 12 residues. Germline V lookup: CDR1 SGHTA, CDR2 FQGNSA. V was cut by 5 bases and J by 6 bases, with 9 bases left in between. The sample holds a few counts of this clonotype. Antigen specificity is unknown. TCRdb independently ran MiXCR on the RT-PCR reads; one entry per CDR3 protein. The table records about 310,000 distinct CDR3 sequences, about a fifth of them present only once. This clonotype was obtained from a man aged 45-69 years who received an inactivated influenza vaccine. Sequencing used PBMCs from blood, obtained about 20 months after vaccination. The chain carries TRBV7-2 and TRBJ2-3; tentatively, D is TRBD2 (5 bases). The CDR3 is CASSQIADTQYF. The CDR3 DNA reads as TGTGCCAGCAGCCAGATAGCGGATACGCAGTATTTT.